The 11 T cell receptor beta chains below all came from one sample that was sequenced in a study of blood T cell repertoires in COVID-19. Sequencing was performed with immunoSEQ multiplex PCR; in TCRdb, only in-frame clones are kept and a portion is missing. The top ten clones hold 5.5% to 7% of a sample with 200,000 or so clones, about nine tenths of them seen once. The sequenced sample consisted of peripheral blood. These receptors came from a man older than 75 with acute or convalescent COVID-19.

This clone was seen just once. CDR3 sequence reads: CASSRMGLAQETQYF. CDR3 coding DNA: TGTGCCAGTAGCCGAATGGGACTAGCCCAAGAGACCCAGTACTTC. This chain links TRBV19 with TRBJ2-5; 9 bases agree with TRBD2. Germline CDR1 is LNHDA and CDR2 is SQIVND (reference sequence). The CDR3 is 15 residues long. The V and J ends lost 6 bases and 1 base, in that order; junction bases with no gene match: 6.

The CDR3 DNA follows: TGTGCCAGCAGCCCCTCCTATAAAAATGAGCAGTTCTTC. This translates into CASSPSYKNEQFF. The V call is TRBV5-6, the J call TRBJ2-1; D gene uncertain. Germline CDR1 SGHDT, CDR2 YYEEEE. CDR3 length equals 13 residues. The V and J ends lost 4 bases and 7 bases respectively, with 12 bases between them.

About this clone: Other nucleotide sequences from this sample produce the same CDR3. The genes are TRBV5-4 and TRBJ2-2, with 10 bases that match TRBD2. This CDR3 is built from 16 residues. CDR1 and CDR2 from the germline V gene are SGHNT and YYREEE (reference sequence). V lost 8 bases, J lost 2 bases, and 9 bases stayed unmatched. CDR3: CASKQTSGINTGELFF. The CDR3 nucleotides are TGTGCCAGTAAGCAAACTAGCGGGATTAACACCGGGGAGCTGTTTTTT.

The chain employs TRBV7-6 and TRBJ2-2; 8 bases match TRBD2. CDR3 length: 14 residues. Germline values: CDR1 SGHVS, CDR2 FNYEAQ. After removal of 7 bases from V and 4 bases from J, the junction contained 5 bases not matched to a gene. CDR3 nucleotide sequence: TGTGCCAGCAAAACAGCGGGAGCCACCGGGGAGCTGTTTTTT. Residues: CASKTAGATGELFF.

J is TRBJ1-3 and V is TRBV7-9; D is unresolved. CDR1 and CDR2 (germline): SEHNR, FQNEAQ (reference sequence). CDR3 length equals 16 residues. V was clipped by 3 bases and J by 0 bases, with 12 bases between them. The CDR3 nucleotides read TGTGCCAGCAGCTTCTGGGGAGCCTCCTCTGGAAACACCATATATTTT. Translated, it gives CASSFWGASSGNTIYF. Variable domain in full (rest from reference TRBV7-9 and TRBJ1-3): DTGVSQNPRHKITKRGQNVTFRCDPISEHNRLYWYRQTLGQGPEFLTYFQNEAQLEKSRLLSDRFSAERPKGSFSTLEIQRTEQGDSAMYLCASSFWGASSGNTIYFGEGSWLTVV.

The chain uses TRBV6-6 and TRBJ2-7; D gene unclear. V was clipped by 0 bases and J by 6 bases, with 9 bases between them. There are 13 residues in the CDR3. CDR1 is MNHNY and CDR2 is SVGAGI in the germline V gene (reference sequence). The CDR3, as DNA: TGTGCCAGCAGTTACTCGAGTGGTAGCGAGCAGTACGTC. Protein sequence: CASSYSSGSEQYV.

The chain couples TRBV28 to TRBJ1-6; tentatively, D is TRBD1 (5 bases). V lost 6 bases and J lost 2, with 17 bases in between. The CDR3 spans 17 residues. Germline values: CDR1 MDHEN, CDR2 SYDVKM. The DNA of the CDR3 is TGTGCCAGCAGCGGACCCTCAGGGTTCACCTATAATTCACCCCTCCACTTT. Amino acid sequence: CASSGPSGFTYNSPLHF. Based on the CDR3 plus reference TRBV28 and TRBJ1-6, the full variable domain is DVKVTQSSRYLVKRTGEKVFLECVQDMDHENMFWYRQDPGLGLRLIYFSYDVKMKEKGDIPEGYSVSREKKERFSLILESASTNQTSMYLCASSGPSGFTYNSPLHFGNGTRLTVT.

The chain joins TRBV21-1 to TRBJ2-3; the tabulated D call, TRBD2, remains unverified against the DNA. TRBV21-1 is tagged as a pseudogene. CDR3 length: 13 amino acids. The DNA for the CDR3 is TGTGCCAGCAGCAAAGCCTTCACAGATACGCAGTATTTT. This sequence encodes CASSKAFTDTQYF.

The chain is built from TRBV7-9 and TRBJ2-7; TRBD1 is a possible D gene (6 bases). V lost 5 bases and J lost 5, with 10 bases in between. The CDR3 spans 12 residues. Germline CDR1 is SEHNR and CDR2 is FQNEAQ (reference sequence). DNA for the CDR3: TGTGCCAGCAGCAGAACAGGGAACGAGCAGTACTTC. Translated: CASSRTGNEQYF.

This clone was counted a single time. V gene TRBV30 combines with J gene TRBJ1-6; 7 bases are a match to TRBD1. There are 14 residues in the CDR3. With 2 bases clipped from V and 5 bases from J, the junction kept 3 bases outside the gene matches. Germline CDR1 is GTSNPN and CDR2 is SVGIG (reference sequence). The CDR3 DNA is TGTGCCTGGAGTAGGGACAGAGATAATTCACCCCTCCACTTT. The encoded protein is CAWSRDRDNSPLHF. The full variable domain, its missing parts supplied by reference TRBV30 and TRBJ1-6, is SQTIHQWPATLVQPVGSPLSLECTVEGTSNPNLYWYRQAAGRGLQLLFYSVGIGQISSEVPQNLSASRPQDRQFILSSKKLLLSDSGFYLCAWSRDRDNSPLHFGNGTRLTVT.

The chain recombines TRBV29-1 with TRBJ1-1; TRBD1 matches 8 bases. The trim removed 5 bases at V and 3 bases at J, leaving 5 bases unmatched. The CDR3 length is 13 residues. CDR1 and CDR2 (germline): SQVTM, ANQGSEA. CDR3 sequence reads: CSVTDRGHTEAFF. DNA for the CDR3: TGCAGCGTTACCGACAGGGGCCACACTGAAGCTTTCTTT.